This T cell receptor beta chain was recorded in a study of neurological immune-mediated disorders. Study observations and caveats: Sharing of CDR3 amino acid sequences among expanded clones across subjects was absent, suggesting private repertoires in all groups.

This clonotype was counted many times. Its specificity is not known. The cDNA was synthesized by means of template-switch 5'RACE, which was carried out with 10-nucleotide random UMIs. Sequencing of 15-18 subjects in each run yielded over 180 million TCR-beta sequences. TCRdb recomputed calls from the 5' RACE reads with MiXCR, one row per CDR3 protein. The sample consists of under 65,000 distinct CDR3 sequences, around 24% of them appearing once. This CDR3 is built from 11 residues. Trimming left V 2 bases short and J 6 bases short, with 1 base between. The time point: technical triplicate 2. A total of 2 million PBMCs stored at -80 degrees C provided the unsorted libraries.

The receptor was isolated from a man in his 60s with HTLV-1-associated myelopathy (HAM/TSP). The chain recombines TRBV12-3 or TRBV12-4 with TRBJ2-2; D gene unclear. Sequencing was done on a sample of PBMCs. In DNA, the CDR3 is TGTGCCAGCAGTTTATCCGGGGAGCTGTTTTTT. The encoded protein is CASSLSGELFF.